One and the same sample provided the 5 T cell receptor beta chains below, sequenced in a study of blood T cell repertoires in COVID-19. Clones were sequenced by immunoSEQ multiplex PCR, and TCRdb holds only the in-frame ones, with some missing. The sample yields some 250,000 clones, roughly 83% seen once. Sequencing was performed on peripheral blood. The source is a woman of 80 years or more with acute or convalescent COVID-19.

This chain links TRBV7-8 with TRBJ2-5; a weak D match, TRBD2 (5 bases). Trimming removed 0 bases from V and 2 bases from J, with 10 bases in between. Germline V gene sequence: CDR1 SGHVS, CDR2 FQNEAQ. CDR3 length equals 15 residues. In nucleotides, the CDR3 is TGTGCCAGCAGCTTAGCGCTAGCTTTACAAGAGACCCAGTACTTC. Translation: CASSLALALQETQYF.

V usage is TRBV30 and J usage is TRBJ2-5, with a tentative D call TRBD2 (6 bases). Germline V gives CDR1 GTSNPN, CDR2 SVGIG (reference sequence). Between the trimmed V and J ends, which lost 0 bases and 5 bases, there was a span of 22 bases. The CDR3 runs to 17 residues. The DNA for the CDR3 is TGTGCCTGGAGTGTGGGGCTTCCCGGGACGGAGGGGGAGACCCAGTACTTC. It yields the protein CAWSVGLPGTEGETQYF.

This clone showed up just once. In nucleotides, the CDR3 is TGTGCCAGCAGTGAAACAGGGAAGGAGCAGTACTTC. Residues: CASSETGKEQYF. J is TRBJ2-7 and V is TRBV2; tentatively, D is TRBD1 (6 bases). This CDR3 is built from 12 residues. Germline V gives CDR1 SNHLY, CDR2 FYNNEI. Trimming stripped 2 bases from V and 7 bases from J, with 9 bases between.

The chain combines TRBV6-5 with TRBJ1-1; 8 positions match TRBD1. The trim removed 0 bases at V and 4 bases at J, leaving 4 bases unmatched. CDR3 size: 15 residues. CDR1 is MNHEY and CDR2 is SVGAGI in the germline V gene. CDR3 in DNA: TGTGCCAGCAGTTACTCCGCAGGGGGCTTCACTGAAGCTTTCTTT. It yields the protein CASSYSAGGFTEAFF.

J is TRBJ2-1 and V is TRBV3-1 (or the pseudogene TRBV3-2); 12 bases fit TRBD2. The germline gives CDR1 LGHDT, CDR2 YNNKEL (reference sequence). The junction had 4 bases not matched to a gene; V was cut back by 4 bases and J by 0 bases. The CDR3 contains 17 residues. The CDR3 bases are TGTGCCAGCAGCCCACGACTAGCGGGGGCCTCCTACAATGAGCAGTTCTTC. Translated, it gives CASSPRLAGASYNEQFF.